One sample yielded the 32 T cell receptor beta chains listed below, sequenced in a study of T cells in Graves' hyperthyroidism and ophthalmopathy. Amplified TCR beta CDR3 regions derived from RNA transcripts. The HTBI primer set served for first-round RT-PCR of the TCR CDR3. MiXCR was run by TCRdb on the multiplex PCR reads, yielding one entry per CDR3 protein. The table records 500,000 to 650,000 distinct CDR3 sequences, 15% to 20% of them present only once. The specimen sequenced was blood. These receptors all stem from a woman under 30 with Graves' ophthalmopathy.

As to this clonotype: A much more abundant neighbour one base away suggests this may be a read error. The chain joins TRBV28 to TRBJ2-1; D is unresolved. In germline, CDR1 is MDHEN, CDR2 SYDVKM. The CDR3 sequence is 18 residues long. V lost 2 bases and J 7 bases, leaving 24 bases between the germline ends. The CDR3 DNA reads as TGTGCCAGCAGTTTAGACTCGGCAGGTTTGGCCGCGTTAAATGAGCAGTTCTTC. The encoded protein is CASSLDSAGLAALNEQFF.

The chain has TRBV2 and TRBJ1-2; D is unclear. There are 14 residues in the CDR3. The germline V and J ends were trimmed by 2 bases and 7 bases, with 14 bases remaining between them. Germline V lookup: CDR1 SNHLY, CDR2 FYNNEI. As DNA, the CDR3 is TGTGCCAGCAGTGAACTGGAGACTGGATCTGGCTACACCTTC. Translating it yields CASSELETGSGYTF. Combining the CDR3 with reference TRBV2 and TRBJ1-2 gives the whole variable domain EPEVTQTPSHQVTQMGQEVILRCVPISNHLYFYWYRQILGQKVEFLVSFYNNEISEKSEIFDDQFSVERPDGSNFTLKIRSTKLEDSAMYFCASSELETGSGYTFGSGTRLTVV.

The chain links TRBV29-1 to TRBJ2-7; 9 bases are shared with TRBD1. The CDR3 has 12 residues. J gave up 5 bases and V 8 bases, and 7 bases lay outside the gene matches. Germline V gene sequence: CDR1 SQVTM, CDR2 ANQGSEA. CDR3 sequence (DNA): TGCAGCCTCCGGACAGGGGAACACGAGCAGTACTTC. It translates to CSLRTGEHEQYF.

This clonotype has more than one count but fewer than ten. This chain links TRBV5-4 with TRBJ2-1; TRBD1 might be the D (6 bases). Germline V gene lookup returns CDR1 SGHNT and CDR2 YYREEE (reference sequence). The CDR3 has 15 amino acids. Trimming took off 4 bases at V and 4 bases at J, with 15 bases between the two ends. The CDR3 loop is CASSDGQRAYNEQFF. The CDR3 nucleotides read TGTGCCAGCAGCGACGGACAGCGAGCTTACAATGAGCAGTTCTTC.

This clonotype was recorded at least ten times. The rearrangement uses TRBV10-2 and TRBJ2-5; no definite D call. V lost 0 bases and J 5 bases, leaving 13 bases between the germline ends. CDR1 is WSHSY and CDR2 is SAAADI in the germline V gene. The CDR3 has 15 residues. This CDR3 is CASSESGLGMETQYF. Written as DNA, the CDR3 is TGCGCCAGCAGTGAGTCGGGCCTCGGCATGGAGACCCAGTACTTC.

Comments on this clonotype: Since a much larger clone is just one base distant, this may be a read error. The gene calls are TRBV5-1 and TRBJ1-1, with a possible D match to TRBD1 (6 bases). Germline values: CDR1 SGHRS, CDR2 YFSETQ. V was shortened by 6 bases and J by 1 base, with 10 bases between the two germline ends. The CDR3 runs 13 residues. The CDR3 nucleotides read TGCGCCAGCACTTCGGGACAGAACACTGAAGCTTTCTTT. Amino acid sequence: CASTSGQNTEAFF.

CDR3 nucleotide sequence: TGCAGCGTCAGGGGCACTGAAGCTTTCTTT. It translates to CSVRGTEAFF. The chain is built from TRBV29-1 and TRBJ1-1, with TRBD1 as a possible D gene (6 bases). V shed 6 bases and J shed 4 bases, with 6 bases lying between them. Per the germline V gene, CDR1 is SQVTM and CDR2 is ANQGSEA. The CDR3 extends over 10 amino acids.

This clonotype has a handful of counts. The V and J genes are TRBV10-3 and TRBJ2-5; the match to TRBD2 covers 14 bases. Germline CDR1 is ENHRY and CDR2 is SYGVKD. V dropped 8 bases and J dropped 3; count of bases not matched to a gene: 5. This CDR3 has 15 residues. The CDR3 here is CAIGTSGRDEETQYF. The CDR3 nucleotides read TGTGCCATCGGGACTAGCGGGAGAGACGAAGAGACCCAGTACTTC.

This clonotype was seen many times. The chain links TRBV12-3 or TRBV12-4 to TRBJ2-3; 7 bases align to TRBD2. V gave up 5 bases and J gave up 2 bases; unmatched junction bases: 7. The CDR3 runs to 15 residues. The CDR3 spells CASSPRLAATDTQYF. The CDR3 nucleotides read TGTGCCAGCAGTCCCCGACTAGCTGCCACAGATACGCAGTATTTT.

The V call is TRBV6-1, the J call TRBJ1-5; a possible D gene is TRBD1 (5 bases). The CDR3 consists of 13 residues. The V end lost 6 bases, the J end lost 4 bases, and 10 bases lay between the germline ends. Germline assignment: CDR1 MNHNS and CDR2 SASEGT. The CDR3 DNA reads TGTGCCAGCAGAGACAGCCTAAATCAGCCCCAGCATTTT. It encodes CASRDSLNQPQHF.

This clonotype has a count of ten or more. The chain employs TRBV28 and TRBJ2-7; tentative D call: TRBD1 (6 bases). The CDR3 length is 15 residues. V was clipped by 6 bases and J by 1 base, with 16 bases between them. The germline gives CDR1 MDHEN, CDR2 SYDVKM. DNA of the CDR3: TGTGCCAGCAGCTCTCCCAGGGGTGGGTCCTACGAGCAGTACTTC. Amino acid sequence: CASSSPRGGSYEQYF.

This clonotype was seen a few times. This rearrangement joins TRBV18 to TRBJ2-7; D perhaps matches TRBD1 (6 bases). Germline CDR1 KGHSH, CDR2 LQKENI. The V end was cut by 3 bases, the J end by 6 bases, with 12 bases between. This CDR3 is built from 13 residues. CDR3 DNA sequence: TGTGCCAGCTCACCCGGACAGAGCCTCGAGCAGTACTTC. Its protein product is CASSPGQSLEQYF.

This clonotype has ten or more counts. Written as DNA, the CDR3 is TGTGCCAGCAGTCCCTCGCCCCACACTCAAGAGACCCAGTACTTC. It is translated as CASSPSPHTQETQYF. The V and J genes are TRBV28 and TRBJ2-5; D remains ambiguous. The CDR3 contains 15 residues. Germline lookup yields CDR1 MDHEN and CDR2 SYDVKM. The ends were cut back, 5 bases at V and 2 bases at J, with 15 bases in the middle.

This clonotype has a handful of counts. The chain combines TRBV19 with TRBJ1-3; D gene unclear. Trimming shortened V by 3 bases and J by 0 bases, and 6 bases separated the two germline ends. The CDR3 loop spans 14 amino acids. Germline values: CDR1 LNHDA, CDR2 SQIVND (reference sequence). The CDR3 sequence: CASSMTVSGNTIYF. CDR3 in DNA: TGTGCCAGTAGTATGACCGTCTCTGGAAACACCATATATTTT.

This clonotype appeared many times. For the CDR3, the DNA is TGCAGTGCCCCCGACAAGGGGGGTTCCTACGAGCAGTACTTC. Translated, it gives CSAPDKGGSYEQYF. The rearrangement uses TRBV20-1 and TRBJ2-7, with D perhaps TRBD1 or TRBD2 (6 bases each). This CDR3 is 14 amino acids long. V lost 6 bases and J 1 base, leaving 16 bases between the germline ends. CDR1 is DFQATT, CDR2 SNEGSKA, per germline (reference sequence).

V gene TRBV27 combines with J gene TRBJ2-7; D may match TRBD1 or TRBD2 (5 bases each). The V gene lost 4 bases and the J gene lost 3 bases, with 19 bases spanning the gap. This CDR3 spans 16 amino acids. CDR1 and CDR2 from the germline V gene are MNHEY and SMNVEV (reference sequence). The CDR3 reads CASSSFPGDPYYEQYF. As DNA, the CDR3 is TGTGCCAGCAGTTCCTTCCCCGGGGACCCCTACTACGAGCAGTACTTC.

The chain links TRBV7-3 to TRBJ2-7; D not resolved. The CDR3 is 15 amino acids. V dropped 0 bases and J dropped 2 bases, with 11 bases sitting between them. CDR1 SGHTA and CDR2 FQGTGA come from the germline V gene. The CDR3 nucleotides read TGTGCCAGCAGCTTAACCCCAGGCGGAGCCTACGAGCAGTACTTC. Its translation is CASSLTPGGAYEQYF.

This clonotype is a singleton in its sample. This could be a read error, since a much larger clone is one nucleotide away. The V gene is TRBV20-1, the J gene TRBJ2-1, with D possibly being TRBD1 (6 bases). The CDR3 totals 15 residues. Trimming stripped 3 bases from V and 0 bases from J, with 12 bases between. Germline-derived CDR1 and CDR2 are DFQATT and SNEGSKA (reference sequence). CDR3 nucleotides: TGCAGTGCTAGTGAGACAGGCCTCTCCTACAATGAGCAGTTCTTC. This sequence encodes CSASETGLSYNEQFF.

This clonotype occurred many times. The chain recombines TRBV2 with TRBJ1-2, with 7 bases that match TRBD1. The CDR3 length is 14 residues. From germline, CDR1 is SNHLY and CDR2 FYNNEI. The V segment lost 3 bases and the J segment 13 bases; nucleotides outside the gene matches: 14. The CDR3 nucleotides are TGTGCCAGCAGTGAGAGACAGGGAACTCTTCGGAGCACCTTC. This sequence encodes CASSERQGTLRSTF.

The rearrangement uses TRBV25-1 and TRBJ1-6; TRBD1 matches at 8 bases. The CDR3 loop spans 15 amino acids. Germline CDR1 is MGHDK and CDR2 is SYGVNS. V dropped 6 bases and J dropped 9; count of bases not matched to a gene: 10. Here the CDR3 reads CASRGVGRGPSPLHF. As DNA, the CDR3 is TGTGCCAGCAGGGGCGTGGGCAGGGGGCCTTCACCCCTCCACTTT.

This clonotype was counted between two and nine times. The V gene is TRBV16, the J gene TRBJ2-2; D ambiguous. The CDR3 covers 16 residues. Germline values: CDR1 KGHSY, CDR2 FQNENV. Trimming removed 4 bases from V and 7 bases from J, with 19 bases in between. The DNA of the CDR3 is TGTGCCAGCAGCCGACTTGCTCAGGAAACCCACGGGGAGCTGTTTTTT. This sequence encodes CASSRLAQETHGELFF.

The chain carries TRBV19 and TRBJ2-1; D is ambiguous. This CDR3 comprises 16 residues. Germline CDR1 and CDR2: LNHDA and SQIVND (reference sequence). V gave up 2 bases and J gave up 7 bases, with 18 bases separating them. Written as DNA, the CDR3 is TGTGCCAGTAGTATAAGGTTGCTAGGATCGTTTAATGAGCAGTTCTTC. As protein: CASSIRLLGSFNEQFF. The full variable domain, completed using reference TRBV19 and TRBJ2-1, is DGGITQSPKYLFRKEGQNVTLSCEQNLNHDAMYWYRQDPGQGLRLIYYSQIVNDFQKGDIAEGYSVSREKKESFPLTVTSAQKNPTAFYLCASSIRLLGSFNEQFFGPGTRLTVL.

This clonotype has just a few counts. This chain links TRBV6-1 with TRBJ1-5; 12 nucleotides match TRBD1. The CDR3 totals 17 residues. CDR1 and CDR2 from the germline V gene are MNHNS and SASEGT. Trimming cost V 5 bases and J 1 base; bases outside gene matches: 6. CDR3 nucleotide sequence: TGTGCCAGCAGTCACCCCGGGACAGGGGGCAGCAATCAGCCCCAGCATTTT. Its protein product is CASSHPGTGGSNQPQHF.

This clonotype was counted a few times. This chain connects TRBV10-3 to TRBJ2-1, with D possibly being TRBD1 (5 bases). CDR1 and CDR2 from the germline V gene are ENHRY and SYGVKD. The CDR3 extends over 14 amino acids. V gave up 1 base and J gave up 4 bases, with 8 bases separating them. CDR3 sequence: CAISEYQGYNEQFF. Written as DNA, the CDR3 is TGTGCCATCAGTGAGTACCAGGGTTACAATGAGCAGTTCTTC.

The table lists this clonotype with a few counts. This chain joins TRBV4-1 and TRBJ1-1; D possibly corresponds to TRBD1 (6 bases). With 1 base removed from V and 7 bases from J, the gap between germline ends came to 13 bases. The CDR3 extends over 14 amino acids. Per the germline V gene, CDR1 is MGHRA and CDR2 is YSYEKL. The CDR3 region has the DNA TGCGCCAGCAGCCAAGGAACAGGGCCGAATGAAGCTTTCTTT. Translation: CASSQGTGPNEAFF.

About this clonotype itself: A much larger clone lies a single base off, so this may be a read error. The chain carries TRBV5-1 and TRBJ2-1; TRBD2 agrees at 10 bases. Germline CDR1 and CDR2: SGHRS and YFSETQ. The CDR3 consists of 15 residues. V was pared by 2 bases and J by 8 bases, with 7 bases of the junction left unmatched. Written as DNA, the CDR3 is TGCGCCAGCAGCTTAACTAGCGGGGTAAATGATGAGCAGTTCTTC. Its translation is CASSLTSGVNDEQFF. Full variable domain (remainder filled in from reference TRBV5-1 and TRBJ2-1): KAGVTQTPRYLIKTRGQQVTLSCSPISGHRSVSWYQQTPGQGLQFLFEYFSETQRNKGNFPGRFSGRQFSNSRSEMNVSTLELGDSALYLCASSLTSGVNDEQFFGPGTRLTVL.

This clonotype was seen a handful of times. The rearrangement uses TRBV19 and TRBJ1-1; D remains ambiguous. Germline CDR1 and CDR2: LNHDA and SQIVND (reference sequence). Trimming stripped 7 bases from V and 1 base from J, with 16 bases between. This CDR3 spans 15 amino acids. CDR3 coding DNA: TGTGCCAGTACGTCCGTGAGGGTCAGGAACACTGAAGCTTTCTTT. Protein sequence: CASTSVRVRNTEAFF.

This clonotype has at least ten counts. V gene TRBV20-1 combines with J gene TRBJ2-5; 8 bases map to TRBD1. Germline-derived CDR1 and CDR2 are DFQATT and SNEGSKA (reference sequence). This CDR3 comprises 16 residues. The V gene end was trimmed by 6 bases and the J gene end by 1 base; junction bases not matched to a gene: 13. The CDR3 spells CSASGGAGFVQETQYF. DNA for the CDR3: TGCAGTGCATCAGGGGGCGCGGGTTTCGTCCAAGAGACCCAGTACTTC.

The chain carries TRBV29-1 and TRBJ2-7, with a tentative D call TRBD1 (5 bases). CDR1 is SQVTM, CDR2 ANQGSEA, per germline. CDR3 length: 12 residues. The V end was cut by 4 bases, the J end by 0 bases, with 7 bases between. The CDR3 DNA sequence: TGCAGCGTTGGGCAGGGCTCCTACGAGCAGTACTTC. It encodes CSVGQGSYEQYF.

The chain employs TRBV28 and TRBJ1-1; a possible D gene is TRBD1 (6 bases). V was shortened by 11 bases and J by 5 bases, with 18 bases between the two germline ends. Germline V gene data show CDR1 as MDHEN and CDR2 as SYDVKM. The CDR3 totals 13 residues. The DNA of the CDR3 is TGTGCCGCGAGCGGGGGCTGGGGGACTGAAGCTTTCTTT. Translating it yields CAASGGWGTEAFF. Full variable domain (remainder filled in from reference TRBV28 and TRBJ1-1): DVKVTQSSRYLVKRTGEKVFLECVQDMDHENMFWYRQDPGLGLRLIYFSYDVKMKEKGDIPEGYSVSREKKERFSLILESASTNQTSMYLCAASGGWGTEAFFGQGTRLTVV.

This clonotype was counted at least ten times. The rearrangement joins TRBV20-1 to TRBJ2-3; the match to TRBD2 covers 12 bases. This CDR3 comprises 16 residues. J lost 4 bases, V lost 2 bases, and 7 bases had no gene match. Germline lookup yields CDR1 DFQATT and CDR2 SNEGSKA (reference sequence). The CDR3 sequence is CSARPSGREYSDTQYF. In DNA, the CDR3 is TGCAGTGCTAGACCTAGCGGGAGGGAATATTCAGATACGCAGTATTTT.

This clonotype was recorded at least ten times. The V call is TRBV30, the J call TRBJ1-1; 9 bases map to TRBD1. Germline V lookup: CDR1 GTSNPN, CDR2 SVGIG (reference sequence). V trimming: 2 bases; J trimming: 4 bases; junction bases outside the gene matches: 2. The CDR3 is 13 residues long. For the CDR3, the DNA is TGTGCCTGGAGTAGGGACAGGGTCACTGAAGCTTTCTTT. Its protein product is CAWSRDRVTEAFF.